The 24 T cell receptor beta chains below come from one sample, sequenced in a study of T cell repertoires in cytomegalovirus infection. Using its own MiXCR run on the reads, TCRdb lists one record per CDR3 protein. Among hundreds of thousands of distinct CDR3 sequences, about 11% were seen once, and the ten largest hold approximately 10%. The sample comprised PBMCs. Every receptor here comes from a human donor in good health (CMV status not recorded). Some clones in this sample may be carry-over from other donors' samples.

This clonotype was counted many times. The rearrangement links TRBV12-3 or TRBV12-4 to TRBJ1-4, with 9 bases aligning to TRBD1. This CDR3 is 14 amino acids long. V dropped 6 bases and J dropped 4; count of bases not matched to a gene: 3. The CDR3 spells CASRPGQGNEKLFF. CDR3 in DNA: TGTGCCAGCAGACCGGGACAGGGTAATGAAAAACTGTTTTTT.

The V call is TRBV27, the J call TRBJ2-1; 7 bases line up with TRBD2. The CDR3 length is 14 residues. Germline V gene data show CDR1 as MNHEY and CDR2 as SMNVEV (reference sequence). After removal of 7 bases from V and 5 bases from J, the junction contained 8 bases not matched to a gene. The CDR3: CASTDSGTNNEQFF. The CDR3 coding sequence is TGTGCCAGCACCGACAGCGGGACTAACAATGAGCAGTTCTTC.

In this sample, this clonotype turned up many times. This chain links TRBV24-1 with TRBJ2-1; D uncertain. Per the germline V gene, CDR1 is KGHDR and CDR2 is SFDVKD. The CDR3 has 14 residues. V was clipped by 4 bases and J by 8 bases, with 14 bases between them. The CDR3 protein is CATSEPGMGHEQFF. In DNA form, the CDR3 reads TGTGCCACCAGTGAACCCGGAATGGGCCATGAGCAGTTCTTC.

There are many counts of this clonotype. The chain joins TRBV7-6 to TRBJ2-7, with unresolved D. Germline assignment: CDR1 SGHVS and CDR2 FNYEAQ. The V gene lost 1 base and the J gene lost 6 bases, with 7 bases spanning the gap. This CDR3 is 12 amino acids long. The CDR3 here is CASSLVASEQYF. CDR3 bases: TGTGCCAGCAGCTTAGTCGCCAGCGAGCAGTACTTC.

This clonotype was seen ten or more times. The CDR3 is CASSELMTSGSSQYF. DNA for the CDR3: TGTGCCAGCAGTGAGCTTATGACTAGCGGGAGTTCGCAGTATTTT. This chain joins TRBV6-1 and TRBJ2-3, with 12 positions matching TRBD2. The CDR3 runs to 15 residues. Germline V lookup: CDR1 MNHNS, CDR2 SASEGT. V lost 3 bases and J lost 10; bases outside the gene matches: 8.

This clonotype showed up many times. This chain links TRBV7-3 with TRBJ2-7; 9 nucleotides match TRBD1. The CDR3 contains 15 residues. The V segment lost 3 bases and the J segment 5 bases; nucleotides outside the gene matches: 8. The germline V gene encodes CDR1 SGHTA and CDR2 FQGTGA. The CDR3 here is CASSFTGTGMDEQYF. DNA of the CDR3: TGTGCCAGCAGCTTTACCGGGACAGGGATGGACGAGCAGTACTTC. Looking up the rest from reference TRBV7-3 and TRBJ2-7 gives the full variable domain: GAGVSQTPSNKVTEKGKYVELRCDPISGHTALYWYRQSLGQGPEFLIYFQGTGAADDSGLPNDRFFAVRPEGSVSTLKIQRTERGDSAVYLCASSFTGTGMDEQYFGPGTRLTVT.

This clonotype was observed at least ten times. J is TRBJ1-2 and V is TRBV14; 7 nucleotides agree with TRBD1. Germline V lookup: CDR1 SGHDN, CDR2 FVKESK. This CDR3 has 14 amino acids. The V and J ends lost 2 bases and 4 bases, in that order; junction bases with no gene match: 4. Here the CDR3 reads CASSQTGQSYGYTF. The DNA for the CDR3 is TGTGCCAGCAGCCAAACGGGACAGTCCTATGGCTACACCTTC.

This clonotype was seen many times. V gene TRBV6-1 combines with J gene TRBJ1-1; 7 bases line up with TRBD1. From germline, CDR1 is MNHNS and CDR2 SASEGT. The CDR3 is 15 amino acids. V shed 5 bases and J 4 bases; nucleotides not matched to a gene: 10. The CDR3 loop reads CASSLLRTGLTEAFF. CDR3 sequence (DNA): TGTGCCAGCAGTTTGCTTCGGACAGGCCTCACTGAAGCTTTCTTT.

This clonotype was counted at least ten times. The CDR3, as DNA: TGTGCCAGCAGCCCCCGGACTAGCGGGGGCTACGAGCAGTACTTC. Residues: CASSPRTSGGYEQYF. The chain links TRBV7-6 to TRBJ2-7; 13 bases are a match to TRBD2. The V gene end was trimmed by 5 bases and the J gene end by 3 bases; junction bases not matched to a gene: 4. This CDR3 region has 15 residues. Germline V gene data show CDR1 as SGHVS and CDR2 as FNYEAQ.

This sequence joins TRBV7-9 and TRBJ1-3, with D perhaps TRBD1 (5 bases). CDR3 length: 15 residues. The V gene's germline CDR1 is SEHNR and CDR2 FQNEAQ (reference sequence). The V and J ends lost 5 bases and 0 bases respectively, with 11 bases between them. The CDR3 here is CASSKGPSSGNTIYF. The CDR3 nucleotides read TGTGCCAGCAGCAAGGGACCAAGCTCTGGAAACACCATATATTTT.

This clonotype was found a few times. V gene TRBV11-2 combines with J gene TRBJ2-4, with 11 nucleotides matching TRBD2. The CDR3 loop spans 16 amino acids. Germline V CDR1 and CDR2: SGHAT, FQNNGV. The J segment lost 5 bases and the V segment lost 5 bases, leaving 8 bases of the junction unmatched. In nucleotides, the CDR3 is TGTGCCAGCAGCCCTCGACTAGCGGGAACTGAAAACATTCAGTACTTC. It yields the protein CASSPRLAGTENIQYF.

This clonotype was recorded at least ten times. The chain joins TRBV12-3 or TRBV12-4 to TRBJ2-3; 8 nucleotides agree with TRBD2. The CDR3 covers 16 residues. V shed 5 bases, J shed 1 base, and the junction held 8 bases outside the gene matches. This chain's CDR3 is CASSLERGSRTDTQYF. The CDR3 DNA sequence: TGTGCCAGCAGTCTCGAGCGGGGGAGTCGCACAGATACGCAGTATTTT.

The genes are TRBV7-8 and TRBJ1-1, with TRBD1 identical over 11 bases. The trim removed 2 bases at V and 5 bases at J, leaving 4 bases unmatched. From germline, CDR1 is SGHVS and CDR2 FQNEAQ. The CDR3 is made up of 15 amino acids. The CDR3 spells CASSLMGQGGTEAFF. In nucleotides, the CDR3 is TGTGCCAGCAGCTTAATGGGACAGGGGGGAACTGAAGCTTTCTTT.

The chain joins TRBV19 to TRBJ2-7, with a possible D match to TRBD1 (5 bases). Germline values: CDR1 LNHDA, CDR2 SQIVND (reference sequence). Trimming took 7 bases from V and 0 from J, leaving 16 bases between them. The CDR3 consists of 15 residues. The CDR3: CASTHRGRVSYEQYF. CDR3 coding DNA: TGTGCCAGTACCCACCGCGGCAGGGTCTCCTACGAGCAGTACTTC.

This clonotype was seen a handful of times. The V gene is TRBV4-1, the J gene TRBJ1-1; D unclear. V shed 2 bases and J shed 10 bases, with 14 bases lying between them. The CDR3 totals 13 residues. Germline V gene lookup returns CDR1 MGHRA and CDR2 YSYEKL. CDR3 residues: CASSQKISDAAFF. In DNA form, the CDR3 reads TGCGCCAGCAGCCAAAAGATATCGGACGCAGCTTTCTTT.

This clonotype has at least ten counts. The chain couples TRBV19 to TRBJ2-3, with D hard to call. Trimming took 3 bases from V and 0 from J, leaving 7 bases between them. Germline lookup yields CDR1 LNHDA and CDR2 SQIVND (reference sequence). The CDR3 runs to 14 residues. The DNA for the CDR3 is TGTGCCAGTAGTATGGACGGGAGCACAGATACGCAGTATTTT. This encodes CASSMDGSTDTQYF.

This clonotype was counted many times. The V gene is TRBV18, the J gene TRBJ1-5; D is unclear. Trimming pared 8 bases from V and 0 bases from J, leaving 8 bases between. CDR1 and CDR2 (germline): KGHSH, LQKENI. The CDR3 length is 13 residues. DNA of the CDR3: TGTGCCAGCAGCCCAAATAGCAATCAGCCCCAGCATTTT. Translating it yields CASSPNSNQPQHF. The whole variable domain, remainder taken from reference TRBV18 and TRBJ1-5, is NAGVMQNPRHLVRRRGQEARLRCSPMKGHSHVYWYRQLPEEGLKFMVYLQKENIIDESGMPKERFSAEFPKEGPSILRIQQVVRGDSAAYFCASSPNSNQPQHFGDGTRLSIL.

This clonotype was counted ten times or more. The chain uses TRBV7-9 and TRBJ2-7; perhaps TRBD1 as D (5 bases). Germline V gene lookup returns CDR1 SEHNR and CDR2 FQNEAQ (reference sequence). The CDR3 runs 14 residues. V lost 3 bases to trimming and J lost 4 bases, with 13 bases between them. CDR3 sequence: CASSFGQVVYEQYF. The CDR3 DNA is TGTGCCAGCAGCTTTGGACAAGTTGTTTACGAGCAGTACTTC.

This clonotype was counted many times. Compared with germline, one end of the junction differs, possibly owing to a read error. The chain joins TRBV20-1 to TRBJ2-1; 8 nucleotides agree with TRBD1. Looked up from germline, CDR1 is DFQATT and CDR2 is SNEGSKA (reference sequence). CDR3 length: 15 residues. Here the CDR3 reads CSASSRDRRNTERFF. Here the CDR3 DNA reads TGCAGTGCTAGTTCCCGGGACAGGAGAAATACCGAGCGGTTCTTC.

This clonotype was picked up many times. The CDR3 DNA sequence: TGTGCCAGCAGCCCCGGACTAGCGGGATCAGATACGCAGTATTTT. Its protein is CASSPGLAGSDTQYF. The V and J genes are TRBV7-8 and TRBJ2-3; TRBD2 agrees at 12 bases. The CDR3 totals 15 residues. After removal of 5 bases from V and 4 bases from J, the junction contained 4 bases not matched to a gene. Germline V gene sequence: CDR1 SGHVS, CDR2 FQNEAQ.

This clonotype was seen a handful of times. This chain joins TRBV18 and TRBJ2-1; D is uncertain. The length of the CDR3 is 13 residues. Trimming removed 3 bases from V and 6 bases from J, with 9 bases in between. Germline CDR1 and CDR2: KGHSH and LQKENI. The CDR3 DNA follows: TGTGCCAGCTCACCGGCTAACCTCAATGAGCAGTTCTTC. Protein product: CASSPANLNEQFF.

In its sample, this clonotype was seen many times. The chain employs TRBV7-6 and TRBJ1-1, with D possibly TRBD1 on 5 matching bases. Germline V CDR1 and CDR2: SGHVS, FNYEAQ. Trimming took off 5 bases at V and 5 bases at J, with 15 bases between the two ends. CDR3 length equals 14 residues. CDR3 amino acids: CASSPRRQGTEAFF. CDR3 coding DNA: TGTGCCAGCAGCCCTCGCCGGCAGGGAACTGAAGCTTTCTTT.

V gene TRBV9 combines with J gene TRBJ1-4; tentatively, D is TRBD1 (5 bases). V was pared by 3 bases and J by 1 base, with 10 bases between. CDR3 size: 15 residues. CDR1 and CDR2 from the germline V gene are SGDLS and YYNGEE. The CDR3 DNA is TGTGCCAGCAGCGCGATAGGGGTAACTAATGAAAAACTGTTTTTT. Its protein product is CASSAIGVTNEKLFF. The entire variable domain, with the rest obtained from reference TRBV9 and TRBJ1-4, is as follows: DSGVTQTPKHLITATGQRVTLRCSPRSGDLSVYWYQQSLDQGLQFLIQYYNGEERAKGNILERFSAQQFPDLHSELNLSSLELGDSALYFCASSAIGVTNEKLFFGSGTQLSVL.

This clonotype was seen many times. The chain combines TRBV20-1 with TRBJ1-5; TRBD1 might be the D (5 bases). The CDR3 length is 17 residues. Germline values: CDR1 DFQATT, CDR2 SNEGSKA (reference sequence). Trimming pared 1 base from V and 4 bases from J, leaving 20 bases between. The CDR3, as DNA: TGCAGTGCTAGAGTGTCCGGGACTCGTGGGGGGAATCAGCCCCAGCATTTT. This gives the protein CSARVSGTRGGNQPQHF.